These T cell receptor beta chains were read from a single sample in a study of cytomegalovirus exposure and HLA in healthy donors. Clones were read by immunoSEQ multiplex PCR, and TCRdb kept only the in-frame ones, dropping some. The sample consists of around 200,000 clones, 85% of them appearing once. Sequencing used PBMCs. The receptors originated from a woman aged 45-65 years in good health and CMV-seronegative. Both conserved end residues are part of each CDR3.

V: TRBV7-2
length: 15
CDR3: CASSPRTGEAYEQYF

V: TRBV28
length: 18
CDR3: CASSLSRRQAPWNTEAFF

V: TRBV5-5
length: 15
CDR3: CASSFGTTIYNEQFF

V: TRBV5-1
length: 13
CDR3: CASKVAVNNEQFF

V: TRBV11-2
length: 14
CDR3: CASSLQTATYGYTF

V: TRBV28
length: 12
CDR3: CASRASYNEQFF

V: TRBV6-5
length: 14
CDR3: CASSPLATNEKLFF

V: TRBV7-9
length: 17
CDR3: CASSLRSAGGFTDTQYF

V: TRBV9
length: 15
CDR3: CASSPRRQGRETQYF

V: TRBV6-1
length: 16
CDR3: CASSEPKTNSYNEQFF

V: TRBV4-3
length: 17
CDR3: CASSQGTSGGTYNEQFF

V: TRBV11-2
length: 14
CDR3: CASSSMTDPYGYTF

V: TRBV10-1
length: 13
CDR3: CASSPDLGGEQFF

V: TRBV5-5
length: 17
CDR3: CASSPAWAGGDSYEQYF

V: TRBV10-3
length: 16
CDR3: CAISESNRGSNQPQHF

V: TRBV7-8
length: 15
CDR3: CASSLHTGGGETQYF

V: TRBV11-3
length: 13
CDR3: CASSGRGADTQYF

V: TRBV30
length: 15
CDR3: CAWSPSLVSGYEQYF

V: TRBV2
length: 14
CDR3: CASRTGTVTGELFF

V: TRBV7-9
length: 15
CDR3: CASSPGQGPSYEQYF

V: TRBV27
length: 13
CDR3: CASSLAGTYEQYF

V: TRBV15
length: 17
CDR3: CATSRDGFGLDTDTQYF

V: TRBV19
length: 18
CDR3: CASSIGLAGAKSYNEQFF

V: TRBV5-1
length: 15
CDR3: CASSLKQATNTEAFF